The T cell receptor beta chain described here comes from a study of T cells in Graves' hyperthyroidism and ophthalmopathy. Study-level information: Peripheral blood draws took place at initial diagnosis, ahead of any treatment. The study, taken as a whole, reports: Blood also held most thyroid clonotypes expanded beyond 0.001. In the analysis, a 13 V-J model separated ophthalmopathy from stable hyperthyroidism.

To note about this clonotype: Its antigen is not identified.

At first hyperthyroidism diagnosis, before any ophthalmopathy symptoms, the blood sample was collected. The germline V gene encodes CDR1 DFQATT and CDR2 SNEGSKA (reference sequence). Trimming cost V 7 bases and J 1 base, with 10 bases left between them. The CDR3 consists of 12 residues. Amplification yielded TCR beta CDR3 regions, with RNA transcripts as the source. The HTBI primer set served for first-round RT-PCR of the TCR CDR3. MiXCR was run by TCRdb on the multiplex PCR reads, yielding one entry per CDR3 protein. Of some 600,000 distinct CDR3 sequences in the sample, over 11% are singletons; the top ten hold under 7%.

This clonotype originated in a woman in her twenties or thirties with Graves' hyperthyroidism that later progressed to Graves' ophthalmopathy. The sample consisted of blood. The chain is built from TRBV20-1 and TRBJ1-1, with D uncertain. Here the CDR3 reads CSVTRKNTEAFF. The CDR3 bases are TGCAGTGTAACCAGGAAGAACACTGAAGCTTTCTTT.